The 29 T cell receptor beta chains in this list originate from one sample, sequenced in a study of blood T cell repertoires in COVID-19. Profiling relied on immunoSEQ multiplex PCR, and the TCRdb table lists in-frame clones only, not all of them. Among under 150,000 clones listed, roughly 85% were seen once. The specimen sequenced was peripheral blood. The source of these receptors is a human donor in a cohort sampled during active COVID-19.

The CDR3 nucleotides are TGTGCCAGCAGTCTTGGACAGCCCTACGAGCAGTACTTC. It translates to CASSLGQPYEQYF. The chain carries TRBV12-3 or TRBV12-4 and TRBJ2-7; the D gene is possibly TRBD1 (6 bases). Trimming shortened V by 5 bases and J by 2 bases, and 10 bases separated the two germline ends. This CDR3 spans 13 amino acids.

The CDR3 is CASSYGQGVTGNTIYF. In DNA form, the CDR3 reads TGTGCCAGCAGTTACGGTCAGGGGGTTACTGGAAACACCATATATTTT. The chain recombines TRBV6-6 with TRBJ1-3; 7 bases are a match to TRBD1. Trimming removed 2 bases from V and 2 bases from J; junction bases left unmatched: 6. Germline V CDR1 and CDR2: MNHNY, SVGAGI (reference sequence). The CDR3 length is 16 residues.

The chain uses TRBV4-1 and TRBJ1-5; D is perhaps TRBD1 (5 bases). Trimming shortened V by 0 bases and J by 2 bases, and 17 bases separated the two germline ends. The CDR3 sequence is 18 residues long. Germline V lookup: CDR1 MGHRA, CDR2 YSYEKL. CDR3 sequence: CASSQDPGGDQGNQPQHF. The CDR3 DNA reads as TGCGCCAGCAGCCAAGATCCCGGAGGGGATCAGGGCAATCAGCCCCAGCATTTT.

This chain links TRBV10-1 with TRBJ1-5; D is undetermined. The CDR3 length is 17 residues. With 0 bases removed from V and 2 bases from J, the gap between germline ends came to 14 bases. Germline V lookup: CDR1 WNHNN, CDR2 SYGVQD (reference sequence). The CDR3 here is CASSESQARWGNQPQHF. CDR3 in DNA: TGCGCCAGCAGTGAGTCGCAGGCACGTTGGGGCAATCAGCCCCAGCATTTT.

The rearrangement links TRBV6-5 to TRBJ1-6; 10 nucleotides match TRBD1. The junction had 5 bases not matched to a gene; V was cut back by 5 bases and J by 7 bases. The CDR3 is made up of 15 amino acids. CDR1 MNHEY and CDR2 SVGAGI come from the germline V gene. Written as DNA, the CDR3 is TGTGCCAGCAGTAAGGGACAGGGGATGAATTCACCCCTCCACTTT. Protein: CASSKGQGMNSPLHF.

V usage is TRBV28 and J usage is TRBJ1-4; no definite D call. CDR1 is MDHEN, CDR2 SYDVKM, per germline. The CDR3 sequence is 16 residues long. V was cut by 5 bases and J by 1 base, with 14 bases left in between. For the CDR3, the DNA is TGTGCCAGCAGTCGTTTCAGCGTGAGAACTAATGAAAAACTGTTTTTT. Protein sequence: CASSRFSVRTNEKLFF.

The chain carries TRBV19 and TRBJ1-5; D is perhaps TRBD1 (6 bases). The germline V gene has CDR1 LNHDA and CDR2 SQIVND (reference sequence). The CDR3 has 13 amino acids. Trimming stripped 7 bases from V and 3 bases from J, with 10 bases between. The CDR3 coding sequence is TGTGCCAGTACTAGGACAGCCAATCAGCCCCAGCATTTT. Translated, it gives CASTRTANQPQHF.

This chain uses TRBV7-9 with TRBJ1-5; 8 bases are shared with TRBD1. Germline V gene data show CDR1 as SEHNR and CDR2 as FQNEAQ (reference sequence). Trimming took 6 bases from V and 3 from J; bases not matched to a gene: 13. The CDR3 is 17 amino acids. CDR3 sequence: CASSSYQGAENNQPQHF. CDR3 coding DNA: TGTGCCAGCAGTTCATATCAGGGGGCGGAGAACAATCAGCCCCAGCATTTT.

The chain is built from TRBV12-5 and TRBJ2-7; D unclear. Trimming removed 0 bases at V and 3 bases at J, with 12 bases between. The length of the CDR3 is 15 residues. Germline CDR1 is LGHNT and CDR2 is FRNRAP. This CDR3 reads CASGLVRGGIYEQYF. The CDR3 DNA follows: TGTGCTAGTGGTTTGGTACGAGGCGGAATCTACGAGCAGTACTTC.

The chain recombines TRBV9 with TRBJ1-6, with 7 bases matching TRBD1. CDR3 length: 15 amino acids. Losses at the gene ends were 2 bases for V and 12 bases for J; bases not matched to a gene: 11. Germline loops: CDR1 SGDLS, CDR2 YYNGEE. CDR3 amino acids: CASSVSGQVVGPLHF. The CDR3 nucleotides are TGTGCCAGCAGCGTTTCCGGACAGGTTGTGGGACCCCTCCACTTT.

The V call is TRBV7-2, the J call TRBJ2-4, with a tentative D call TRBD2 (5 bases). The germline CDR1 and CDR2 sequences are SGHTA and FQGNSA. V was trimmed by 2 bases and J by 0 bases, leaving 8 bases between them. The CDR3 consists of 15 residues. The CDR3 DNA sequence: TGTGCCAGCAGCTTACTCGGACTAGCCAAAAACATTCAGTACTTC. Encoded protein: CASSLLGLAKNIQYF.

The genes are TRBV15 and TRBJ1-5, with D tentatively TRBD1 (5 bases). Trimming shortened V by 1 base and J by 3 bases, and 16 bases separated the two germline ends. In germline, CDR1 is LNHNV, CDR2 YYDKDF (reference sequence). This CDR3 is built from 17 residues. CDR3 amino acids: CATSRGGPNYDNQPQHF. Written as DNA, the CDR3 is TGTGCCACCAGCAGAGGGGGCCCCAACTATGACAATCAGCCCCAGCATTTT. Supplemented by reference TRBV15 and TRBJ1-5, the full variable domain reads DAMVIQNPRYQVTQFGKPVTLSCSQTLNHNVMYWYQQKSSQAPKLLFHYYDKDFNNEADTPDNFQSRRPNTSFCFLDIRSPGLGDTAMYLCATSRGGPNYDNQPQHFGDGTRLSIL.

V and J are TRBV2 and TRBJ2-1, with 10 bases aligning to TRBD2. The trim removed 1 base at V and 8 bases at J, leaving 5 bases unmatched. Germline-derived CDR1 and CDR2 are SNHLY and FYNNEI. CDR3 length equals 15 residues. The CDR3 here is CASSEGLAGVHEQFF. The CDR3 DNA follows: TGTGCCAGCAGTGAAGGTCTAGCGGGGGTCCATGAGCAGTTCTTC.

The chain employs TRBV30 and TRBJ1-1; a possible D gene is TRBD1 (5 bases). This CDR3 contains 15 residues. V lost 0 bases, J lost 3 bases, and 14 bases lay in between. Germline V CDR1 and CDR2: GTSNPN, SVGIG (reference sequence). Here the CDR3 DNA reads TGTGCCTGGAGTGTACTCGGGGGGATGCACACTGAAGCTTTCTTT. It translates to CAWSVLGGMHTEAFF.

This sequence joins TRBV20-1 and TRBJ2-5; the D gene is possibly TRBD1 (6 bases). CDR3 length: 11 residues. CDR1 DFQATT and CDR2 SNEGSKA come from the germline V gene (reference sequence). Trimming shortened V by 7 bases and J by 5 bases, and 11 bases separated the two germline ends. The CDR3 DNA sequence: TGCAGTGTTCACAGGGAGGAGACCCAGTACTTC. Residues: CSVHREETQYF.

This clone was picked up a small number of times. The genes are TRBV11-2 and TRBJ1-5; 10 bases map to TRBD1. The CDR3 consists of 16 residues. Germline CDR1 is SGHAT and CDR2 is FQNNGV. J gave up 2 bases and V 5 bases, and 6 bases lay outside the gene matches. CDR3 residues: CASSPPGTGGNQPQHF. Written as DNA, the CDR3 is TGTGCCAGCAGCCCGCCCGGGACAGGGGGCAATCAGCCCCAGCATTTT.

The chain recombines TRBV29-1 with TRBJ1-1; D ambiguous. The V gene's germline CDR1 is SQVTM and CDR2 ANQGSEA. The ends were cut back, 4 bases at V and 3 bases at J, with 3 bases in the middle. The CDR3 is made up of 10 amino acids. The CDR3 DNA follows: TGCAGCGTTGTCTACACTGAAGCTTTCTTT. This translates into CSVVYTEAFF.

The chain has TRBV19 and TRBJ1-2, with 8 bases aligning to TRBD1. The CDR3 contains 13 residues. From germline, CDR1 is LNHDA and CDR2 SQIVND (reference sequence). V dropped 11 bases and J dropped 4; count of bases not matched to a gene: 9. The CDR3: CAGGQGEGYGYTF. The CDR3 bases are TGTGCCGGAGGACAGGGCGAGGGCTATGGCTACACCTTC.

The rearrangement joins TRBV5-4 to TRBJ2-6; tentatively, D is TRBD1 (6 bases). The CDR3 spans 16 residues. CDR1 SGHNT and CDR2 YYREEE come from the germline V gene (reference sequence). V was cut by 0 bases and J by 4 bases, with 11 bases left in between. CDR3 nucleotide sequence: TGTGCCAGCAGCTTGGTGGGGGCGCGAGGGGCCAACGTCCTGACTTTC. Amino acid sequence: CASSLVGARGANVLTF.

The J gene is TRBJ1-4, the V gene TRBV7-9, with 12 nucleotides matching TRBD1. Trimming at V came to 6 bases and at J to 7 bases, leaving 15 bases not matched to a gene. This CDR3 has 18 amino acids. Germline V gives CDR1 SEHNR, CDR2 FQNEAQ (reference sequence). CDR3 in amino acids: CASRPGTGGLTTGEKLFF. CDR3 DNA: TGTGCCAGCAGGCCCGGGACAGGGGGCCTAACAACGGGTGAAAAACTGTTTTTT.

The chain joins TRBV10-2 to TRBJ1-5, with D maybe TRBD1 (6 bases). The CDR3 extends over 14 amino acids. Trimming pared 4 bases from V and 6 bases from J, leaving 13 bases between. The germline CDR1 and CDR2 sequences are WSHSY and SAAADI. The CDR3 loop is CASSAQGGGQPQHF. The CDR3 nucleotides read TGCGCCAGCAGTGCACAGGGAGGGGGTCAGCCCCAGCATTTT.

The genes are TRBV27 and TRBJ1-1; D gene uncertain. The germline V gene has CDR1 MNHEY and CDR2 SMNVEV (reference sequence). The V end lost 3 bases, the J end lost 8 bases, and 13 bases lay between the germline ends. The CDR3 sequence is 13 residues long. CDR3 in DNA: TGTGCCAGCAGTTTCCACCCGCGGGCCGAAGCTTTCTTT. Its translation is CASSFHPRAEAFF.

J is TRBJ1-2 and V is TRBV6-5; no clear D. V lost 5 bases and J lost 4, with 8 bases in between. The CDR3 sequence is 12 residues long. CDR1 MNHEY and CDR2 SVGAGI come from the germline V gene. CDR3 residues: CASSLVAYGYTF. CDR3 in DNA: TGTGCCAGCAGTCTAGTAGCCTATGGCTACACCTTC.

The chain joins TRBV6-5 to TRBJ1-1; 11 nucleotides match TRBD1. This CDR3 contains 15 residues. After removal of 7 bases from V and 1 base from J, the junction contained 5 bases not matched to a gene. Germline V gene data show CDR1 as MNHEY and CDR2 as SVGAGI. The CDR3 sequence: CASIGQGASNTEAFF. CDR3 in DNA: TGTGCCAGCATCGGACAGGGGGCGTCGAACACTGAAGCTTTCTTT.

The rearrangement links TRBV18 to TRBJ1-5, with D tentatively TRBD1 (5 bases). The CDR3 is made up of 14 amino acids. Per the germline V gene, CDR1 is KGHSH and CDR2 is LQKENI. Trimming removed 2 bases at V and 3 bases at J, with 8 bases between. The CDR3 here is CASSPAGYNQPQHF. For the CDR3, the DNA is TGTGCCAGCTCACCAGCAGGGTACAATCAGCCCCAGCATTTT.

The chain uses TRBV5-1 and TRBJ2-6; D gene unclear. This CDR3 region has 17 residues. V gave up 0 bases and J gave up 1 base, with 11 bases separating them. CDR1 and CDR2 from the germline V gene are SGHRS and YFSETQ. The CDR3, as DNA: TGCGCCAGCAGCTTGGAACCAGGCACGTCTGGGGCCAACGTCCTGACTTTC. Amino acids: CASSLEPGTSGANVLTF.

The chain is built from TRBV11-2 and TRBJ2-3; 7 bases map to TRBD2. The CDR3 totals 14 residues. Per the germline V gene, CDR1 is SGHAT and CDR2 is FQNNGV. J gave up 2 bases and V 5 bases, and 4 bases lay outside the gene matches. This chain's CDR3 is CASSPRGVTDTQYF. The CDR3 region has the DNA TGTGCCAGCAGCCCTCGGGGGGTCACAGATACGCAGTATTTT.

The CDR3 nucleotides are TGTGCCAGCAGCTTAGAGCGACTAGCGGGGGCTACTAAGTACTTC. Amino acids: CASSLERLAGATKYF. The chain links TRBV7-2 to TRBJ2-5; TRBD2 agrees at 12 bases. The CDR3 is made up of 15 amino acids. CDR1 is SGHTA and CDR2 is FQGNSA in the germline V gene. J gave up 12 bases and V 1 base, and 9 bases lay outside the gene matches.

The chain is built from TRBV5-4 and TRBJ2-1; 7 nucleotides match TRBD2. The germline gives CDR1 SGHNT, CDR2 YYREEE (reference sequence). This CDR3 is 15 amino acids long. V dropped 3 bases and J dropped 1; count of bases not matched to a gene: 4. The CDR3 is CASSSSGGSYNEQFF. DNA for the CDR3: TGTGCCAGCAGCTCATCCGGGGGGTCCTACAATGAGCAGTTCTTC.